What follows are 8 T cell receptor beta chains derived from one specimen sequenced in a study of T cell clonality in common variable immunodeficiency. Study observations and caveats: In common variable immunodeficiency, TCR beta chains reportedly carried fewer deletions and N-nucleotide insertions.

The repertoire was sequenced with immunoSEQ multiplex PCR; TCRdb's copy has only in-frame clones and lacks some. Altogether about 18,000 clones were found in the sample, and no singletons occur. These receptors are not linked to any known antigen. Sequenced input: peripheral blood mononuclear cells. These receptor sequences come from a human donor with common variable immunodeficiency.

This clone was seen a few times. The sequenced part of the CDR3 DNA is TGCAGTGCTCCTATTGTAGGACGACTAGCGGCGTACAATGAG. Its protein is CSAPIVGRLAAYNE. The entire CDR3 protein reads CSAPIVGRLAAYNEQFF. The rearrangement uses TRBV20-1 and TRBJ2-1, with 9 bases identical to TRBD2. The CDR3 is cut off 3 residues early in the read; its end comes from the germline J gene. CDR1 DFQATT and CDR2 SNEGSKA come from the germline V gene (reference sequence). The length of the CDR3 is 17 residues. V trimming: 5 bases; J trimming: 4 bases; junction bases outside the gene matches: 15.

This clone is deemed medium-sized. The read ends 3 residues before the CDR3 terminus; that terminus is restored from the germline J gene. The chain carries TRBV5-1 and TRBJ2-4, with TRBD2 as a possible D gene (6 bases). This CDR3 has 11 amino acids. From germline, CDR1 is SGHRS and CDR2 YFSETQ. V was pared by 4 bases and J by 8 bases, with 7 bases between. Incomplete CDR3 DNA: TGCGCCAGCAGCGGAGGGGACATT. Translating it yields CASSGGDI. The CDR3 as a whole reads CASSGGDIQYF.

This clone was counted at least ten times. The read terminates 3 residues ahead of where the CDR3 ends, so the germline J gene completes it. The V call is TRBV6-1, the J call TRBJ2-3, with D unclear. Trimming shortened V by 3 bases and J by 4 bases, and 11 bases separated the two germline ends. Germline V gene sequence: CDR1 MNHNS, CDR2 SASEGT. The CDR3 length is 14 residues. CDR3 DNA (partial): TGTGCCAGCAGTGAGGGTACGGGTGCAGATACG. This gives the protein CASSEGTGADT. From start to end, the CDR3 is CASSEGTGADTQYF.

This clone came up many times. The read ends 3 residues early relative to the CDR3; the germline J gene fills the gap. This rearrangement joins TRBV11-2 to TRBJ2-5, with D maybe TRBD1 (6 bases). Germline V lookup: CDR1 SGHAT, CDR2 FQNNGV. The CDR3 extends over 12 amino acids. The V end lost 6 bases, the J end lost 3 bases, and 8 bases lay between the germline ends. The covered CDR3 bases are TGTGCCAGCAGGCACAGGGAAGAGACC. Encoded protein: CASRHREET. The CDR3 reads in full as CASRHREETQYF.

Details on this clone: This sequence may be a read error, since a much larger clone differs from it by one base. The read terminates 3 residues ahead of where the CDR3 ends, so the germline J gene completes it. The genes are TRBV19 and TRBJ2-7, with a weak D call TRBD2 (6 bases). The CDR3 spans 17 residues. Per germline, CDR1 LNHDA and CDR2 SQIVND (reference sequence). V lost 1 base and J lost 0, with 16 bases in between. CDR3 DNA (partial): TGTGCCAGTAGTATAGGCCCCGGGGGAGCGGCCTCCTACGAG. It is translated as CASSIGPGGAASYE. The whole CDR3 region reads CASSIGPGGAASYEQYF.

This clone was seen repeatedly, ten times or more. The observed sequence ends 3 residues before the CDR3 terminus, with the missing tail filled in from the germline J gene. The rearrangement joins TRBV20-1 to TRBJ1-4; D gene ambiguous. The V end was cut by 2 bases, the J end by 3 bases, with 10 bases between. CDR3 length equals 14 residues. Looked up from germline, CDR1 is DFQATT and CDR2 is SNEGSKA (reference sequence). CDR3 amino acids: CSARLGGPNEKLFF. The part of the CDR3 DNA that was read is TGCAGTGCTAGACTTGGCGGTCCTAATGAAAAA.

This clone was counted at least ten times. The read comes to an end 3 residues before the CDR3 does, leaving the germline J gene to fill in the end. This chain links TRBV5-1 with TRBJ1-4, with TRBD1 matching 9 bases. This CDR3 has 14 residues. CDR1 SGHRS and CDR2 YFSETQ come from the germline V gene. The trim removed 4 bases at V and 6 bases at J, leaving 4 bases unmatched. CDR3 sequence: CASSRGDRDEKLFF. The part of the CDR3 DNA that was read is TGCGCCAGCAGCCGGGGGGACAGGGATGAAAAA.

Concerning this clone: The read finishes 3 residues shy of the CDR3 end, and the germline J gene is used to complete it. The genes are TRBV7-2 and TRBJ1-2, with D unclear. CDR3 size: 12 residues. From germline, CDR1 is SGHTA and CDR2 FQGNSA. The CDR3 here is CASSGAWVGYTF. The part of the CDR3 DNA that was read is TGTGCCAGCAGCGGAGCGTGGGTCGGC. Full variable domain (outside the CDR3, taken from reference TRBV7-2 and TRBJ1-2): GAGVSQSPSNKVTEKGKDVELRCDPISGHTALYWYRQSLGQGLEFLIYFQGNSAPDKSGLPSDRFSAERTGGSVSTLTIQRTQQEDSAVYLCASSGAWVGYTFGSGTRLTVV.